The T cell receptor (beta chain) described here comes from a study of response to subunit inactivated influenza vaccine (dated by TCRdb to the late 2010s). Regarding the study in general: Deep quantitative profiling of the T cell receptor repertoire was used in the study to follow responses to a trivalent subunit inactivated influenza vaccine. Overall results and qualifications from the work: The authors suggested that each seasonal influenza vaccination may recruit only a limited number of new T cells.

Library preparation was by RT-PCR. Sequencing used an Illumina HiSeq 2500. TCRdb ran its own pipeline on the public reads, namely fastp trimming at Q25 and MiXCR clone calling, and kept in-frame beta chains. When rows share a CDR3 protein, they turn into one entry using the most common DNA and genes. This sample lists 300,000 to 350,000 distinct CDR3 sequences; 20% to 25% were detected once. Roughly 10% of the sample lies in the top ten. Germline trimming: 3 bases from V, 8 bases from J; junction bases outside gene matches: 14. From its cysteine to its phenylalanine, the CDR3 spans 16 amino acids. The read is trimmed to its CDR3 DNA, 48 bases read in frame from base 1. Per the germline V gene, SGHTA is the CDR1 and FQGNSA is the CDR2. This clonotype was seen only a few times. Its antigen remains undetermined. It has no much larger one-base neighbor in the sample; base qualities were not kept.

The sample in question was PBMCs from blood, obtained 21 months after vaccination. This chain is built from TRBV7-2 and TRBJ1-2; TRBD1 aligns with 8 central bases. The receptor comes from a man in his fifties or sixties who received an inactivated influenza vaccine. Donor details come from another sample of the same person, matched by shared clones. The CDR3 in this case is CASSFYQDRAEGGYTF. The nucleotides read TGTGCCAGCAGCTTTTACCAGGACAGGGCCGAGGGCGGCTACACCTTC.